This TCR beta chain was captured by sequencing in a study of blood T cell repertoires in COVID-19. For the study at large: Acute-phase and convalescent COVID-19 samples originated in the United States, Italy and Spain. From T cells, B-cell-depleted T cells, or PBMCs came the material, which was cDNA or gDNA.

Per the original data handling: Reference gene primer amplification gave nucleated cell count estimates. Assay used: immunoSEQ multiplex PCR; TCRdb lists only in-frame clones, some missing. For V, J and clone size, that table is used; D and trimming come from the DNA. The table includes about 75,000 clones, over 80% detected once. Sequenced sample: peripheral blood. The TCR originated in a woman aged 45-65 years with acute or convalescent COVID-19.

CDR3 sequence reads: CASSWGQGATGRETQYF. CDR3 DNA sequence: TGTGCCAGCAGCTGGGGACAGGGGGCTACGGGGCGAGAGACCCAGTACTTC. The chain carries TRBV5-8 and TRBJ2-5; 12 positions match TRBD1. Germline CDR1 is SGHTS and CDR2 is YDEGEE. This CDR3 spans 17 amino acids. Losses at the gene ends were 3 bases for V and 4 bases for J; bases not matched to a gene: 10.